This T cell receptor beta chain comes out of a study of shared clonotypes between healthy human individuals. Study-level findings and limits: Clonotypes which were not shared had lower generation probabilities than clonotypes that all four donors shared. Sharing across four donors was highest in naive CD4 (around 5%) and lowest in memory CD8 (approximately 0.4%).

Concerning this clone itself: Its antigen is undetermined.

Study processing details: ImmunoSEQ only sent back junction sequences with no quality scores, so filtering was done differently. TCRdb keeps only in-frame clones here, not all; method: immunoSEQ multiplex PCR. V, J and clone size are taken as reported in that table, and D and trimming were inferred from the DNA itself. Here the sample spans 2 million to 2.5 million clones, roughly 92% being singletons. This CDR3 comprises 16 residues. Sequencing was performed on naive CD4+ T cells from PBMCs. Documented subset: CD45RA+ positively selected. This receptor was taken from a young man in good health. Some clones in this sample may be carry-over from other donors' samples. The rearrangement joins TRBV21-1 to TRBJ1-5. TRBV21-1 is a pseudogene segment. CDR3 nucleotide sequence: TGTGCCAGCACCCAATCTGGGGGAGTGAGCAATCAGCCCCAGCATTTT. As protein: CASTQSGGVSNQPQHF.